One sample yielded the 12 T cell receptor beta chains listed below, sequenced in a study of regulatory T cells in long-lasting Graves disease. Arm-PCR of CDR3 regions and iRepertoire HTBI primers were used to build TCR beta libraries. MiXCR, applied by TCRdb to the multiplex PCR reads, yields one record per CDR3 protein. The sample contains fewer than 550,000 distinct CDR3 sequences, around 15% of which appear only once. The time point was: newly diagnosed GD, antithyroid drugs for less than 3 months. Researchers made the TCR library from RNA that was extracted from PBMCs. These records were also assigned to another study, of T cells in Graves' hyperthyroidism and ophthalmopathy.

The sequences come from peripheral blood mononuclear cells (PBMCs), collected at new diagnosis, from a patient treated with antithyroid drugs. Receptors were obtained from a woman aged 35-60 years with Graves disease.

This clonotype occurred many times. The gene calls are TRBV28 and TRBJ2-7; 8 bases map to TRBD1. The CDR3 runs 15 residues. V was pared by 5 bases and J by 2 bases, with 8 bases of the junction left unmatched. Germline-derived CDR1 and CDR2 are MDHEN and SYDVKM. CDR3: CASSPPTGGTYEQYF. DNA for the CDR3: TGTGCCAGCAGTCCCCCAACAGGGGGAACCTACGAGCAGTACTTC. The full variable domain, rest sourced from reference TRBV28 and TRBJ2-7, is DVKVTQSSRYLVKRTGEKVFLECVQDMDHENMFWYRQDPGLGLRLIYFSYDVKMKEKGDIPEGYSVSREKKERFSLILESASTNQTSMYLCASSPPTGGTYEQYFGPGTRLTVT.

This chain links TRBV7-9 with TRBJ2-7; D gene ambiguous. Trimming took 4 bases from V and 2 from J, leaving 9 bases between them. This CDR3 has 13 residues. CDR1 and CDR2 from the germline V gene are SEHNR and FQNEAQ (reference sequence). This CDR3 reads CASSSPQTYEQYF. The CDR3, as DNA: TGTGCCAGCAGCTCCCCACAGACCTACGAGCAGTACTTC.

With regard to this clonotype: At one of its ends the junction is not consistent with the germline gene, which may arise from a read error. The gene calls are TRBV3-1 and TRBJ2-1; D is ambiguous. CDR1 is LGHDT and CDR2 is YNNKEL in the germline V gene (reference sequence). This CDR3 spans 13 amino acids. CDR3 bases: TGTGCCGGCAGCCTCGGGCACTACAATGAGCAGTTCTTC. Translated: CAGSLGHYNEQFF.

This clonotype appeared many times. The gene calls are TRBV27 and TRBJ2-1, with 7 bases that match TRBD1. V was clipped by 2 bases and J by 5 bases; unmatched bases: 6. Germline CDR1 and CDR2: MNHEY and SMNVEV (reference sequence). CDR3 length: 15 residues. The CDR3 DNA sequence: TGTGCCAGCAGTTTAATGGGACAGCTTAACAATGAGCAGTTCTTC. Translated: CASSLMGQLNNEQFF.

In this sample, this clonotype turned up a few times. This chain connects TRBV7-9 to TRBJ2-1, with D perhaps matching TRBD1 (5 bases). Trimming left V 2 bases short and J 8 bases short, with 16 bases between. From germline, CDR1 is SEHNR and CDR2 FQNEAQ (reference sequence). This CDR3 spans 15 amino acids. The CDR3 DNA is TGTGCCAGCAGCTTAACGCCCCAGGGAAATCATGAGCAGTTCTTC. It specifies CASSLTPQGNHEQFF.

This clonotype was detected many times. This rearrangement joins TRBV5-6 to TRBJ2-1, with TRBD2 matching over 7 bases. The CDR3 has 16 residues. Germline V gives CDR1 SGHDT, CDR2 YYEEEE. V trimming: 5 bases; J trimming: 4 bases; junction bases outside the gene matches: 12. In DNA form, the CDR3 reads TGTGCCAGCAGTCCTACGGGACTACTTAATTACAATGAGCAGTTCTTC. Its protein is CASSPTGLLNYNEQFF.

The chain employs TRBV7-9 and TRBJ1-1; a possible D gene is TRBD1 (5 bases). Germline lookup yields CDR1 SEHNR and CDR2 FQNEAQ (reference sequence). Trimming stripped 6 bases from V and 1 base from J, with 12 bases between. The CDR3 loop spans 14 amino acids. The CDR3 here is CASRSGGENTEAFF. The CDR3 DNA reads TGTGCCAGCAGATCCGGGGGGGAGAACACTGAAGCTTTCTTT.

This clonotype was recorded many times. The chain employs TRBV12-3 or TRBV12-4 and TRBJ1-2; no reliable D call. V was trimmed by 5 bases and J by 8 bases, leaving 12 bases between them. The CDR3 length is 12 residues. The CDR3 sequence: CASSLRPGGYTF. Here the CDR3 DNA reads TGTGCCAGCAGTCTCAGACCTGGGGGCTACACCTTC.

This clonotype was seen many times. The J gene is TRBJ2-1, the V gene TRBV18; TRBD2 agrees at 7 bases. The germline CDR1 and CDR2 sequences are KGHSH and LQKENI. The V segment lost 2 bases and the J segment 7 bases; nucleotides outside the gene matches: 2. This CDR3 region has 13 residues. CDR3 bases: TGTGCCAGCTCACCAGGCGGGAGAAATGAGCAGTTCTTC. This translates into CASSPGGRNEQFF.

The J gene is TRBJ2-7, the V gene TRBV5-6; 7 nucleotides match TRBD1. The trim removed 3 bases at V and 7 bases at J, leaving 16 bases unmatched. There are 16 residues in the CDR3. Per germline, CDR1 SGHDT and CDR2 YYEEEE. CDR3 protein: CASSYLLPGGVREQYF. The CDR3 nucleotides read TGTGCCAGCAGCTACTTACTTCCAGGGGGAGTGAGGGAGCAGTACTTC.

This clonotype was seen at least ten times. V is TRBV5-5 and J is TRBJ2-1; 7 nucleotides line up with TRBD2. This CDR3 spans 17 amino acids. Germline CDR1 reads SGHKS; CDR2 reads YYEKEE (reference sequence). The junction had 15 bases not matched to a gene; V was cut back by 4 bases and J by 5 bases. The CDR3 spells CASSPHAGGVSNNEQFF. The CDR3 DNA is TGTGCCAGCAGCCCCCACGCTGGGGGGGTTTCGAACAATGAGCAGTTCTTC.

This sequence joins TRBV5-1 and TRBJ1-1; D is unclear. The CDR3 extends over 14 amino acids. Germline V gives CDR1 SGHRS, CDR2 YFSETQ. Trimming removed 0 bases at V and 4 bases at J, with 10 bases between. The CDR3 DNA sequence: TGCGCCAGCAGCTTGGCCGAGGGAGGCACTGAAGCTTTCTTT. Translating gives CASSLAEGGTEAFF.